A single sample is the source of the 4 T cell receptor beta chains below, sequenced in a study of chemoradiotherapy in HPV16-positive cancers (dated by TCRdb to 2021 to 2024). Library creation used the immunoSEQ multiplex PCR assay. TCRdb provides this immuneACCESS table in a form limited to in-frame rearrangements. Some clones are lacking; in checked studies, under half of them reflect an unresolved V gene, and why the rest are absent is not known. Present in this sample are more than 9,500 clones, more than 75% of which were seen just once. The ten most abundant clones make up about 2.4% of the sample. Source: blood, taken from a patient who underwent chemoradiotherapy. Every receptor here comes from a human donor with HPV-associated anogenital cancer.

The V call is TRBV6-6, the J call TRBJ1-5; D gene ambiguous. The CDR3 length is 15 residues. Germline V gene lookup returns CDR1 MNHNY and CDR2 SVGAGI (reference sequence). V lost 7 bases to trimming and J lost 2 bases, with 15 bases between them. The CDR3 protein is CASTLGNGGNQPQHF. The CDR3 nucleotides are TGTGCCAGCACCCTGGGGAACGGCGGCAATCAGCCCCAGCATTTT.

The rearrangement links TRBV19 to TRBJ1-2; D is uncertain. V lost 2 bases and J lost 3, with 7 bases in between. This CDR3 is built from 13 residues. Germline lookup yields CDR1 LNHDA and CDR2 SQIVND (reference sequence). CDR3 DNA sequence: TGTGCCAGTAGTATAACAGTATACTATGGCTACACCTTC. Amino acid sequence: CASSITVYYGYTF.

This CDR3 is CASSPRGGNQPQHF. CDR3 sequence (DNA): TGCGCCAGCAGCCCACGGGGCGGCAATCAGCCCCAGCATTTT. The J gene is TRBJ1-5, the V gene TRBV5-1; possible D gene TRBD1, 5 bases. The CDR3 loop spans 14 amino acids. V dropped 4 bases and J dropped 2 bases, with 10 bases sitting between them. CDR1 SGHRS and CDR2 YFSETQ come from the germline V gene.

The V gene is TRBV4-2, the J gene TRBJ2-3; the D gene could be TRBD1 or TRBD2 (6 bases each). The V gene's germline CDR1 is LGHNA and CDR2 YNFKEQ. CDR3 length: 18 amino acids. V was clipped by 0 bases and J by 6 bases, with 22 bases between them. This chain's CDR3 is CASSQDPLGGNSGDTQYF. The CDR3 region has the DNA TGTGCCAGCAGCCAAGATCCTTTAGGGGGGAACTCGGGGGATACGCAGTATTTT.